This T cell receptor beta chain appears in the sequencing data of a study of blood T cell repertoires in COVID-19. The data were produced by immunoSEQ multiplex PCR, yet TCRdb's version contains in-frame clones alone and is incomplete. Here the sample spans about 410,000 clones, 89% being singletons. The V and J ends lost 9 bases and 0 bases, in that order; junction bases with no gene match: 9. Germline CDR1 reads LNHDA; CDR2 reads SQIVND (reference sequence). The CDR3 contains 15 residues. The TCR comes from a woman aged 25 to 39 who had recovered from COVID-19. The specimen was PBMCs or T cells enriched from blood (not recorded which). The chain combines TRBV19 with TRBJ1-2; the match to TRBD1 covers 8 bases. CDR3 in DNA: TGTGCCAGCAGGGGGCCAGGGTTTTCTAACTATGGCTACACCTTC. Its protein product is CASRGPGFSNYGYTF.